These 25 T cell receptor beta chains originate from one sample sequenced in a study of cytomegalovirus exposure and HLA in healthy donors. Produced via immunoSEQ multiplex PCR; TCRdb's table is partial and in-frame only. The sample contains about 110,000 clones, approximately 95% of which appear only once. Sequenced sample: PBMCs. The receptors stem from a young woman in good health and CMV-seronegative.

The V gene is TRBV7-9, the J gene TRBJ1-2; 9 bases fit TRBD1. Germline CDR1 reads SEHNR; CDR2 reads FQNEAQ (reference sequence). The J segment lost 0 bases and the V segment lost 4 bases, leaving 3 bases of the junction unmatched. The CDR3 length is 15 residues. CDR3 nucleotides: TGTGCCAGCAGCTCGGACAGGGGAACTAACTATGGCTACACCTTC. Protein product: CASSSDRGTNYGYTF.

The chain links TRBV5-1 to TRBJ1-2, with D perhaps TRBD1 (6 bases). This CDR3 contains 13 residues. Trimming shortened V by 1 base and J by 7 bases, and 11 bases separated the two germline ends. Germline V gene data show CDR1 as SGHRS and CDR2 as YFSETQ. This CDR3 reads CASSLQGLGGYTF. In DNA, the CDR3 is TGCGCCAGCAGCTTGCAGGGGTTGGGTGGCTACACCTTC.

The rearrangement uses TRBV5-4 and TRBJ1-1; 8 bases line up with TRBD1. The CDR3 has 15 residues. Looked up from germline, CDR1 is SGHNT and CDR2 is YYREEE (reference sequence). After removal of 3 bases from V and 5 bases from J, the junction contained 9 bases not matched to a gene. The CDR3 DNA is TGTGCCAGCAGCTCGGATGCAGGGGGCCGGACTGAAGCTTTCTTT. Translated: CASSSDAGGRTEAFF.

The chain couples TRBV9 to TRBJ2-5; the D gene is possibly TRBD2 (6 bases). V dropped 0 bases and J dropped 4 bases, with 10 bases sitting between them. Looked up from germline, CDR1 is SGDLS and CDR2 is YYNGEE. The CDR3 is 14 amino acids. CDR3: CASSVEWGGETQYF. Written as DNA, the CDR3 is TGTGCCAGCAGCGTAGAATGGGGAGGAGAGACCCAGTACTTC.

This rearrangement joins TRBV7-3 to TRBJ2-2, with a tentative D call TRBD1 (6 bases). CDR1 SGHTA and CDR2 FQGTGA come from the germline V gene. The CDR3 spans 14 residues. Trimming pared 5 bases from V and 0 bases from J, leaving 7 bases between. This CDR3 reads CASSQGPNTGELFF. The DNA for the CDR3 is TGTGCCAGCAGCCAGGGGCCGAACACCGGGGAGCTGTTTTTT. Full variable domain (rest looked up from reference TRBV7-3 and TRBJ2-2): GAGVSQTPSNKVTEKGKYVELRCDPISGHTALYWYRQSLGQGPEFLIYFQGTGAADDSGLPNDRFFAVRPEGSVSTLKIQRTERGDSAVYLCASSQGPNTGELFFGEGSRLTVL.

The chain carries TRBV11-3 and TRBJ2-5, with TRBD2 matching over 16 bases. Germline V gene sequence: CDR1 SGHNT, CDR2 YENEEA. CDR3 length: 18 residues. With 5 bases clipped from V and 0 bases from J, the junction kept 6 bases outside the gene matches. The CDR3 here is CASSQGLAGGPDQETQYF. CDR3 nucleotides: TGTGCCAGCAGCCAGGGACTAGCGGGGGGGCCGGACCAAGAGACCCAGTACTTC.

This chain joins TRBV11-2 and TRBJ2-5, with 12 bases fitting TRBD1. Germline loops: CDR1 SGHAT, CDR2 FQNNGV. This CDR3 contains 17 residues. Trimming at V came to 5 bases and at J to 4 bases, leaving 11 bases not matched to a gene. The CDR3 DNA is TGTGCCAGCAGCCATTTTACCGGGACAGGGGGCCGAGAGACCCAGTACTTC. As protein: CASSHFTGTGGRETQYF.

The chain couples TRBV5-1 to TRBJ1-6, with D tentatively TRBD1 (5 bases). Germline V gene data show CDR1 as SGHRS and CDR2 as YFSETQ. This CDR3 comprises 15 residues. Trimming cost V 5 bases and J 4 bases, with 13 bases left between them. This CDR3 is CASRAGTQYNSPLHF. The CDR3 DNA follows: TGCGCCAGCAGAGCCGGGACTCAATATAATTCACCCCTCCACTTT.

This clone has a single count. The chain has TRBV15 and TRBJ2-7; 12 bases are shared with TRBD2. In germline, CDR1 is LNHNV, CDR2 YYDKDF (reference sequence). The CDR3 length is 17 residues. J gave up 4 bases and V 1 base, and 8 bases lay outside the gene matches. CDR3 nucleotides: TGTGCCACCAGCAGAGTTGGGCCTAGCGGGGGGGCATACGAGCAGTACTTC. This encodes CATSRVGPSGGAYEQYF.

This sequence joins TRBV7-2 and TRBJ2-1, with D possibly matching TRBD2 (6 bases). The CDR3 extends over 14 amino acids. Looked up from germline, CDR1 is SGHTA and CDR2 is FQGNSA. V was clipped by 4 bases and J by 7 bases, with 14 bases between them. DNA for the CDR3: TGTGCCAGCAGCTACGGGACTTTCTATAATGAGCAGTTCTTC. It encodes CASSYGTFYNEQFF.

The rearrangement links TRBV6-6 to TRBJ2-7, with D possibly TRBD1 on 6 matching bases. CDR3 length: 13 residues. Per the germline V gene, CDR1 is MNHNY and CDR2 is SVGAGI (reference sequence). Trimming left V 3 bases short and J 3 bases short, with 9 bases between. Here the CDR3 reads CASSYTDSYEQYF. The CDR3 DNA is TGTGCCAGCAGTTATACGGACAGCTACGAGCAGTACTTC.

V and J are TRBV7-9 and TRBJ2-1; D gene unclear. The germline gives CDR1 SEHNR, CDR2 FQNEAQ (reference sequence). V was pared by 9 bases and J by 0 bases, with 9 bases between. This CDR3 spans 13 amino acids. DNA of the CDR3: TGTGCCAGTTTATTGAGCTCCTACAATGAGCAGTTCTTC. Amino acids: CASLLSSYNEQFF. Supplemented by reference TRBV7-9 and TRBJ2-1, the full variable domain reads DTGVSQNPRHKITKRGQNVTFRCDPISEHNRLYWYRQTLGQGPEFLTYFQNEAQLEKSRLLSDRFSAERPKGSFSTLEIQRTEQGDSAMYLCASLLSSYNEQFFGPGTRLTVL.

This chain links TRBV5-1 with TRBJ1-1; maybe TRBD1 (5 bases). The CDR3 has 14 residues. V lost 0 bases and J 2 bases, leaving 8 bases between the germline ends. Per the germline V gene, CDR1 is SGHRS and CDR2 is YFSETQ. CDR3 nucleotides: TGCGCCAGCAGCTTGGGACAGAAAAACACTGAAGCTTTCTTT. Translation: CASSLGQKNTEAFF.

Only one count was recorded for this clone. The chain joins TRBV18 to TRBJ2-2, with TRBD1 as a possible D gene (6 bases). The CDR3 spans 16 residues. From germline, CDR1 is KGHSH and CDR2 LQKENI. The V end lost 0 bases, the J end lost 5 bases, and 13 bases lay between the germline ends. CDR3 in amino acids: CASSPPNRVMTGELFF. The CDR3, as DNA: TGTGCCAGCTCACCACCAAACAGGGTGATGACCGGGGAGCTGTTTTTT.

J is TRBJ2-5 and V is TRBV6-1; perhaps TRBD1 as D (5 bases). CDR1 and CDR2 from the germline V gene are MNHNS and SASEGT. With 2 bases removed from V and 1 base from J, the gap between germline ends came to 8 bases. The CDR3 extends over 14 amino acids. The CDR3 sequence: CASSERGSQETQYF. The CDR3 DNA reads TGTGCCAGCAGTGAAAGGGGCAGCCAAGAGACCCAGTACTTC.

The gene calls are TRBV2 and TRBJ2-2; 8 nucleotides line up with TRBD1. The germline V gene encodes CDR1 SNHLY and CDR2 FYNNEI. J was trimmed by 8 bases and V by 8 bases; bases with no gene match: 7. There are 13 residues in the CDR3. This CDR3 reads CASAWTGRGELFF. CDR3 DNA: TGTGCCAGCGCATGGACAGGGCGAGGGGAGCTGTTTTTT.

The CDR3: CASSSTGETQYF. DNA for the CDR3: TGTGCCAGCAGCTCGACGGGAGAGACCCAGTACTTC. V is TRBV7-6 and J is TRBJ2-5; D unclear. Germline V gene sequence: CDR1 SGHVS, CDR2 FNYEAQ. V was cut by 4 bases and J by 4 bases, with 7 bases left in between. This CDR3 comprises 12 residues.

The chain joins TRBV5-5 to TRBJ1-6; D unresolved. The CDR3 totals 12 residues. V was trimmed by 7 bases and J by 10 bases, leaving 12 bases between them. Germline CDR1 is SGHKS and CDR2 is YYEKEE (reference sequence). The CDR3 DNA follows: TGTGCCAGCCAAACCTTCCGGTCACCCCTCCACTTT. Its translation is CASQTFRSPLHF.

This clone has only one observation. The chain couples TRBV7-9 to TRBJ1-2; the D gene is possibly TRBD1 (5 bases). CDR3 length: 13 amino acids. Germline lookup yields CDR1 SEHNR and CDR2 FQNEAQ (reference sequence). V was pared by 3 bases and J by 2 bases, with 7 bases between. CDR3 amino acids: CASSFRQNYGYTF. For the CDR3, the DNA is TGTGCCAGCAGCTTTCGACAGAACTATGGCTACACCTTC.

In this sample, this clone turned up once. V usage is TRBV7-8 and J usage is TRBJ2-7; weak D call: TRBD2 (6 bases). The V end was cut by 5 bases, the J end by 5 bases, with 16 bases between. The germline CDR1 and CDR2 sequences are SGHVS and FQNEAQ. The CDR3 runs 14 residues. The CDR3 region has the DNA TGTGCCAGCAGCGCGGGACCGGGTGGCAACGAGCAGTACTTC. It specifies CASSAGPGGNEQYF.

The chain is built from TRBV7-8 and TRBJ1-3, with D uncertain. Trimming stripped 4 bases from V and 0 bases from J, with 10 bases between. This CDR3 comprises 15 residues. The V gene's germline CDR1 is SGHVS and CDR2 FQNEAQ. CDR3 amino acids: CASSSYTVSGNTIYF. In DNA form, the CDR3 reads TGTGCCAGCAGCTCCTATACTGTCTCTGGAAACACCATATATTTT. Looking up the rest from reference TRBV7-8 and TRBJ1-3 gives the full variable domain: GAGVSQSPRYKVAKRGQDVALRCDPISGHVSLFWYQQALGQGPEFLTYFQNEAQLDKSGLPSDRFFAERPEGSVSTLKIQRTQQEDSAVYLCASSSYTVSGNTIYFGEGSWLTVV.

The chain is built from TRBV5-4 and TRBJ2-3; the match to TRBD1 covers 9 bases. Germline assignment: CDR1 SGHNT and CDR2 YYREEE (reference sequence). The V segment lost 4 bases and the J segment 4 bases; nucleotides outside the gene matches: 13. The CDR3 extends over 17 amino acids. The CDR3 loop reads CASSIPGQGPRSDTQYF. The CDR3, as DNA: TGTGCCAGCAGCATCCCGGGACAGGGTCCTCGGTCAGATACGCAGTATTTT.

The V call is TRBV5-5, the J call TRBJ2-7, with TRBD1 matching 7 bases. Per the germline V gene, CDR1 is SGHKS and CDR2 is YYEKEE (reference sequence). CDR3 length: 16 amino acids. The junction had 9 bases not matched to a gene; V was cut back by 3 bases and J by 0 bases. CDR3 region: CASSSPETGSSYEQYF. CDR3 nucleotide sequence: TGTGCCAGCAGCTCCCCCGAGACAGGGAGCTCCTACGAGCAGTACTTC.

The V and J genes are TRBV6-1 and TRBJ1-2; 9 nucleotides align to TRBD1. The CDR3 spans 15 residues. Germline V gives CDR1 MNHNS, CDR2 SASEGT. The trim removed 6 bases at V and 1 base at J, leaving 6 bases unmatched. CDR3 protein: CASSRQGVINYGYTF. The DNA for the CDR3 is TGTGCCAGCAGCAGACAGGGGGTTATTAACTATGGCTACACCTTC.

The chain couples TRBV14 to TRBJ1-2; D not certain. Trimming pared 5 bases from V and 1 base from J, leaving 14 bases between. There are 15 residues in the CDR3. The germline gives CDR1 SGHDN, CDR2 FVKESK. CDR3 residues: CASSANIADNYGYTF. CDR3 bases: TGTGCCAGCAGCGCCAACATAGCGGATAACTATGGCTACACCTTC.